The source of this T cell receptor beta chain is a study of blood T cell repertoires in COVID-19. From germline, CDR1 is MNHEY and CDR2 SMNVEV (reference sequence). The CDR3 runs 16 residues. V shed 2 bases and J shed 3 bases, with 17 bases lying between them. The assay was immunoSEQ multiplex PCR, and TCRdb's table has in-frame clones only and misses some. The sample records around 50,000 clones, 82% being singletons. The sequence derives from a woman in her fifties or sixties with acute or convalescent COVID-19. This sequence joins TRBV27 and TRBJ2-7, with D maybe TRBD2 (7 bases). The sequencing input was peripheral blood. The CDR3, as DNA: TGTGCCAGCAGTTTAAGACCGGGGGGCCCAAACTACGAGCAGTACTTC. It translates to CASSLRPGGPNYEQYF.